Presented here are 24 T cell receptor beta chains from one specimen sequenced in a study of blood T cell repertoires in COVID-19. Profiled with immunoSEQ multiplex PCR; TCRdb holds only in-frame clones, not every one. The sample comprises roughly 140,000 clones, around 85% of which are singletons, and 6.5% to 9.5% rests with the top ten. The sequencing input was peripheral blood. These receptors were obtained from a woman aged 60 to 75 with COVID-19, enrolled during active disease.

The chain has TRBV6-2 or TRBV6-3 and TRBJ2-3; D is perhaps TRBD2 (6 bases). V lost 5 bases and J 3 bases, leaving 9 bases between the germline ends. Germline lookup yields CDR1 MNHEY and CDR2 SVGEGT. The CDR3 is 13 residues long. CDR3 nucleotides: TGTGCCAGCAGTGGGGGGACTACAGATACGCAGTATTTT. It yields the protein CASSGGTTDTQYF.

The chain has TRBV10-3 and TRBJ2-1, with TRBD2 matching 8 bases. Germline V CDR1 and CDR2: ENHRY, SYGVKD. Unmatched junction bases numbered 8, after V lost 10 bases and J lost 3 bases. The CDR3 sequence is 14 residues long. Written as DNA, the CDR3 is TGTGCCACCAAGCTAGCGGGTCTCTACAATGAGCAGTTCTTC. Translation: CATKLAGLYNEQFF.

This rearrangement joins TRBV13 to TRBJ2-3; D is possibly TRBD1 (5 bases). The CDR3 runs 16 residues. Between the trimmed V and J ends, which lost 5 bases and 6 bases, there was a span of 21 bases. Germline loops: CDR1 PRHDT, CDR2 FYEKMQ (reference sequence). The CDR3 bases are TGTGCCAGCAGCCCACAGAGGACATCCATCGACGATACGCAGTATTTT. Its translation: CASSPQRTSIDDTQYF. Supplemented by reference TRBV13 and TRBJ2-3, the full variable domain reads AAGVIQSPRHLIKEKRETATLKCYPIPRHDTVYWYQQGPGQDPQFLISFYEKMQSDKGSIPDRFSAQQFSDYHSELNMSSLELGDSALYFCASSPQRTSIDDTQYFGPGTRLTVL.

This clone was counted a single time. The rearrangement links TRBV5-1 to TRBJ2-5; 8 nucleotides align to TRBD1. This CDR3 has 14 amino acids. Germline CDR1 is SGHRS and CDR2 is YFSETQ. V dropped 1 base and J dropped 2; count of bases not matched to a gene: 1. The CDR3 loop is CASSLTGGQETQYF. In DNA, the CDR3 is TGCGCCAGCAGCTTGACAGGGGGTCAAGAGACCCAGTACTTC.

The chain couples TRBV5-5 to TRBJ1-2; D is undetermined. The CDR3 spans 14 residues. V was trimmed by 3 bases and J by 2 bases, leaving 11 bases between them. Germline V gives CDR1 SGHKS, CDR2 YYEKEE (reference sequence). The CDR3 region is CASSWREANYGYTF. For the CDR3, the DNA is TGTGCCAGCAGCTGGAGGGAAGCAAACTATGGCTACACCTTC.

The V and J genes are TRBV4-3 and TRBJ2-1, with 7 bases lining up with TRBD2. Germline V lookup: CDR1 LGHNA, CDR2 YSLEER. The CDR3 length is 12 residues. Unmatched junction bases numbered 4, after V lost 2 bases and J lost 12 bases. The CDR3 DNA is TGCGCCAGCAGCCAAAGGGAGGGAGGGCAGTTCTTC. It yields the protein CASSQREGGQFF.

The genes are TRBV7-9 and TRBJ2-2; TRBD1 matches 8 bases. The V and J ends lost 0 bases and 1 base, in that order; junction bases with no gene match: 4. The length of the CDR3 is 17 residues. From germline, CDR1 is SEHNR and CDR2 FQNEAQ (reference sequence). CDR3 nucleotide sequence: TGTGCCAGCAGCTTAGCCGACAGGGGTCGGAACACCGGGGAGCTGTTTTTT. As protein: CASSLADRGRNTGELFF.

The chain recombines TRBV5-4 with TRBJ2-5, with 9 positions matching TRBD1. CDR1 is SGHNT and CDR2 is YYREEE in the germline V gene (reference sequence). V lost 5 bases, J lost 5 bases, and 13 bases stayed unmatched. The CDR3 runs 16 residues. The CDR3 sequence: CASSGRPGQGFETQYF. The CDR3 DNA reads TGTGCCAGCAGTGGCCGGCCGGGACAGGGCTTTGAGACCCAGTACTTC.

V usage is TRBV24-1 and J usage is TRBJ2-1, with D tentatively TRBD2 (6 bases). Trimming removed 3 bases from V and 0 bases from J, with 11 bases in between. The CDR3 totals 16 residues. CDR1 and CDR2 (germline): KGHDR, SFDVKD. The CDR3 nucleotides are TGTGCCACCAGTGATGGGACTTTGAGCTCCTACAATGAGCAGTTCTTC. This translates into CATSDGTLSSYNEQFF.

The chain carries TRBV18 and TRBJ1-5, with D unresolved. This CDR3 spans 14 amino acids. The ends were cut back, 2 bases at V and 2 bases at J, with 7 bases in the middle. CDR1 and CDR2 from the germline V gene are KGHSH and LQKENI. CDR3 in amino acids: CASSPVRGNQPQHF. For the CDR3, the DNA is TGTGCCAGCTCACCAGTGAGGGGCAATCAGCCCCAGCATTTT.

J is TRBJ2-1 and V is TRBV4-1; 9 nucleotides match TRBD2. The V and J ends lost 1 base and 8 bases, in that order; junction bases with no gene match: 12. Germline V gene lookup returns CDR1 MGHRA and CDR2 YSYEKL. The CDR3 runs 17 residues. As DNA, the CDR3 is TGCGCCAGCAGCCAAGTAGGGACTAGCATGGTTTTGGATGAGCAGTTCTTC. Amino acid sequence: CASSQVGTSMVLDEQFF.

The J gene is TRBJ2-5, the V gene TRBV24-1; 8 nucleotides agree with TRBD1. This CDR3 region has 15 residues. In germline, CDR1 is KGHDR, CDR2 SFDVKD. The J segment lost 4 bases and the V segment lost 4 bases, leaving 7 bases of the junction unmatched. The CDR3 region has the DNA TGTGCCACCAGTGACCGGACAGGGTCAGGAGAGACCCAGTACTTC. Its translation: CATSDRTGSGETQYF.

This clone was recorded only once. This rearrangement joins TRBV12-3 or TRBV12-4 to TRBJ1-5; a weak D match, TRBD1 (5 bases). V shed 7 bases and J shed 10 bases, with 14 bases lying between them. The CDR3 sequence is 12 residues long. As DNA, the CDR3 is TGTGCCAGCACGCGGGGGAAAGGTCCCCAGCATTTT. The encoded protein is CASTRGKGPQHF.

To note about this clone: The same CDR3 is also encoded by other DNA sequences in this sample. The chain has TRBV29-1 and TRBJ1-5; 8 positions match TRBD1. V dropped 7 bases and J dropped 3; count of bases not matched to a gene: 2. This CDR3 is built from 12 residues. Germline V gene sequence: CDR1 SQVTM, CDR2 ANQGSEA. The CDR3 loop is CSATGDNQPQHF. CDR3 coding DNA: TGCAGCGCGACAGGGGACAATCAGCCCCAGCATTTT.

The V and J genes are TRBV7-9 and TRBJ1-1, with D perhaps matching TRBD1 (5 bases). With 1 base removed from V and 4 bases from J, the gap between germline ends came to 7 bases. Germline V lookup: CDR1 SEHNR, CDR2 FQNEAQ (reference sequence). The CDR3 loop spans 13 amino acids. The CDR3 DNA sequence: TGTGCCAGCAGCTTAGAGGGGTCCACTGAAGCTTTCTTT. Translated, it gives CASSLEGSTEAFF. The complete variable domain, with remaining parts taken from reference TRBV7-9 and TRBJ1-1, reads DTGVSQNPRHKITKRGQNVTFRCDPISEHNRLYWYRQTLGQGPEFLTYFQNEAQLEKSRLLSDRFSAERPKGSFSTLEIQRTEQGDSAMYLCASSLEGSTEAFFGQGTRLTVV.

The gene calls are TRBV27 and TRBJ1-2; D is uncertain. Germline V gene data show CDR1 as MNHEY and CDR2 as SMNVEV (reference sequence). With 0 bases removed from V and 8 bases from J, the gap between germline ends came to 10 bases. This CDR3 is 13 amino acids long. CDR3 sequence: CASSLSPFGGYTF. CDR3 coding DNA: TGTGCCAGCAGTTTATCGCCGTTCGGGGGCTACACCTTC.

The chain has TRBV7-9 and TRBJ1-5; D perhaps matches TRBD1 (5 bases). This CDR3 comprises 14 residues. The germline V gene encodes CDR1 SEHNR and CDR2 FQNEAQ (reference sequence). V shed 3 bases and J shed 3 bases, with 9 bases lying between them. This CDR3 reads CASSFGGVNQPQHF. The DNA for the CDR3 is TGTGCCAGCAGCTTTGGAGGGGTCAATCAGCCCCAGCATTTT.

The chain employs TRBV4-2 and TRBJ2-5; 15 nucleotides agree with TRBD2. CDR1 LGHNA and CDR2 YNFKEQ come from the germline V gene. The CDR3 runs to 16 residues. Losses at the gene ends were 1 base for V and 5 bases for J; bases not matched to a gene: 2. The CDR3 sequence: CASSQGGLAGGETQYF. CDR3 in DNA: TGTGCCAGCAGCCAAGGGGGACTAGCGGGGGGTGAGACCCAGTACTTC.

This clone is a singleton in its sample. The gene calls are TRBV28 and TRBJ2-4; D is perhaps TRBD2 (5 bases). Germline V gene data show CDR1 as MDHEN and CDR2 as SYDVKM. The V and J ends lost 4 bases and 9 bases respectively, with 10 bases between them. The length of the CDR3 is 12 residues. In DNA form, the CDR3 reads TGTGCCAGCAGTTCTCCGGGAAGCATTCAGTACTTC. Its translation: CASSSPGSIQYF. The whole variable domain, filled in from reference TRBV28 and TRBJ2-4, reads DVKVTQSSRYLVKRTGEKVFLECVQDMDHENMFWYRQDPGLGLRLIYFSYDVKMKEKGDIPEGYSVSREKKERFSLILESASTNQTSMYLCASSSPGSIQYFGAGTRLSVL.

This chain uses TRBV6-4 with TRBJ2-7, with D perhaps matching TRBD1 (5 bases). The CDR3 is 15 residues long. V was cut by 3 bases and J by 4 bases, with 16 bases left in between. Germline-derived CDR1 and CDR2 are MRHNA and SNTAGT. The CDR3 is CASSENSGFGYEQYF. The CDR3 coding sequence is TGTGCCAGCAGTGAAAATTCAGGGTTCGGGTACGAGCAGTACTTC.

This clone turned up a few times. The rearrangement uses TRBV7-9 and TRBJ1-4; possibly TRBD1 for D (6 bases). CDR1 is SEHNR, CDR2 FQNEAQ, per germline (reference sequence). The CDR3 is 15 residues long. The V gene lost 7 bases and the J gene lost 3 bases, with 15 bases spanning the gap. CDR3 sequence: CASTLTGTPNEKLFF. DNA for the CDR3: TGTGCCAGCACACTAACCGGGACACCTAATGAAAAACTGTTTTTT.

J is TRBJ2-5 and V is TRBV12-3 or TRBV12-4; 8 nucleotides match TRBD1. After removal of 6 bases from V and 5 bases from J, the junction contained 2 bases not matched to a gene. This CDR3 is 12 amino acids long. The CDR3 coding sequence is TGTGCCAGCAGCCGGACAGGGGAGACCCAGTACTTC. Amino acid sequence: CASSRTGETQYF.

The rearrangement links TRBV2 to TRBJ2-7, with a weak D call TRBD1 (6 bases). The CDR3 is 14 amino acids. Per the germline V gene, CDR1 is SNHLY and CDR2 is FYNNEI. V lost 7 bases to trimming and J lost 0 bases, with 13 bases between them. DNA of the CDR3: TGTGCCAGCAAGGGACACCAGAGCTCCTACGAGCAGTACTTC. Translated: CASKGHQSSYEQYF.

CDR3 loop: CASSPRQGANSPLHF. CDR3 nucleotide sequence: TGTGCCAGCAGCCCGAGACAGGGGGCGAATTCACCCCTCCACTTT. The chain has TRBV7-9 and TRBJ1-6; 10 nucleotides match TRBD1. The CDR3 loop spans 15 amino acids. V was clipped by 5 bases and J by 7 bases; unmatched bases: 5. CDR1 and CDR2 (germline): SEHNR, FQNEAQ (reference sequence).